This TCR beta chain comes out of a study of cytomegalovirus exposure and HLA in healthy donors. Amplification used 60 Vbeta primers and 13 Jbeta primers. TCRdb's table, derived via immunoSEQ multiplex PCR, lists solely in-frame clones and lacks some. Of 95,000 to 130,000 clones detected, 75% to 85% appear once; the ten largest clones hold over 3.5%. Germline V gene sequence: CDR1 SGDLS, CDR2 YYNGEE. V was pared by 0 bases and J by 6 bases, with 10 bases between. The CDR3 runs to 14 residues. The chain links TRBV9 to TRBJ2-1, with D possibly TRBD2 on 6 matching bases. This TCR derives from a man in his thirties or forties in good health and CMV-seropositive. The sample comprised PBMCs. The CDR3 coding sequence is TGTGCCAGCAGCGTAGACGGGAGCTCCAATGAGCAGTTCTTC. This gives the protein CASSVDGSSNEQFF.